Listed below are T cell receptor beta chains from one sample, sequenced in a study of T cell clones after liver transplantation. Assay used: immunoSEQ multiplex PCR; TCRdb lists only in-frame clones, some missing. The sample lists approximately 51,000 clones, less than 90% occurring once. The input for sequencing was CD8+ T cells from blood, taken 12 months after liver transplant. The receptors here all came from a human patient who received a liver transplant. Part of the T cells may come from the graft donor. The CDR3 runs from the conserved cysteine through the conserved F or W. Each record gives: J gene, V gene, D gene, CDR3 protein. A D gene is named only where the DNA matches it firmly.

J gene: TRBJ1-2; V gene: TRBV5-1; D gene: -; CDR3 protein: CASSLEGVGYTF
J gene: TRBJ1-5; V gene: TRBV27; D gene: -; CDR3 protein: CASSPGADNQPQHF
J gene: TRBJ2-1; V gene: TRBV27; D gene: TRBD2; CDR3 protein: CASSPNPLAGLYNEQFF
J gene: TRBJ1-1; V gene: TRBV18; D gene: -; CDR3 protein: CASSPREGYTEAFF
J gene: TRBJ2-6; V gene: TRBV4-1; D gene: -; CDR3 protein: CASSQWAGANVLTF
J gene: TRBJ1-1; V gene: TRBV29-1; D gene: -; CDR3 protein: CSVQRQGPETEAFF
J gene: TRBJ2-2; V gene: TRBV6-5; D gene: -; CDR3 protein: CASSPPGPNTGELFF
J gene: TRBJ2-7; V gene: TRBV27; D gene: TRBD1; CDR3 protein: CASSLTGTGLYEQYF
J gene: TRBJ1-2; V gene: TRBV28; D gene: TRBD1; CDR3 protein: CASSTGTGLSDGYTF
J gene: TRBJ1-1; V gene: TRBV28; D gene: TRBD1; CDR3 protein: CASSLTGDFTEAFF
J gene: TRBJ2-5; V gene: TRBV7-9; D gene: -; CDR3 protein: CASSLGGYPEETQYF
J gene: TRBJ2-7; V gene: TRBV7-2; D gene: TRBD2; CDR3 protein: CASSYTSGVEQYF
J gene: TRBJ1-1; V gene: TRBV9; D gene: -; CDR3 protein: CASSVAGLNTEAFF
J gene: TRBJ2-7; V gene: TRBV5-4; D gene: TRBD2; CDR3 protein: CASSASASGSYEQYF
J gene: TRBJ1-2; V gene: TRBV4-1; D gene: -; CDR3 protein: CASSQEGGMGAGTFYGYTF
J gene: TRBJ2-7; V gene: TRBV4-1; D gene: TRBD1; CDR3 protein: CASSPHGTGLGEQYF
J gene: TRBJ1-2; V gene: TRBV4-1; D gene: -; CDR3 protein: CASSQFGGTQTSYGYTF
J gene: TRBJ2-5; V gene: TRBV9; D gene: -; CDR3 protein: CASSPPTETQYF
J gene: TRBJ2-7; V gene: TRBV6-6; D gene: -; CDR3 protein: CASSYVVEGEPTEQYF
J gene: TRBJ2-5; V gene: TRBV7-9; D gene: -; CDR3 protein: CASSPPGVLETQYF